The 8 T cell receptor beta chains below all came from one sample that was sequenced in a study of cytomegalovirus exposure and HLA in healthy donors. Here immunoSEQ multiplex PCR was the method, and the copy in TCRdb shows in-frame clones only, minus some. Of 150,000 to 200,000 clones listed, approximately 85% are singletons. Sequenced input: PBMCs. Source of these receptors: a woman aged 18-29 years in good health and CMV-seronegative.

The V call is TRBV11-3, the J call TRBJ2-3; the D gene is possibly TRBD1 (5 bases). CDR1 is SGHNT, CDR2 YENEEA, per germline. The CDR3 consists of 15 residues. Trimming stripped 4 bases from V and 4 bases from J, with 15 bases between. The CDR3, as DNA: TGTGCCAGCAGCTCAGGGCGTCCCTATGCAGATACGCAGTATTTT. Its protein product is CASSSGRPYADTQYF.

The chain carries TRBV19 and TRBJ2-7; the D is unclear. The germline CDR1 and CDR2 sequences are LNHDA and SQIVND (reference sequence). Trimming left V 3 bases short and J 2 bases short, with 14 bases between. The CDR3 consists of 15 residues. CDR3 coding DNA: TGTGCCAGTAGTATCTCGTCTTACAGAACCTACGAGCAGTACTTC. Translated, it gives CASSISSYRTYEQYF.

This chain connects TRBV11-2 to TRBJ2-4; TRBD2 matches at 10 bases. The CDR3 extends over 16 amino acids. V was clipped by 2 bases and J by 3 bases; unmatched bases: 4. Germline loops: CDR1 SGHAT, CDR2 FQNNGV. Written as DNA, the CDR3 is TGTGCCAGCAGCTTAAGCGGGAGGGCGGGCAAAAACATTCAGTACTTC. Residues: CASSLSGRAGKNIQYF.

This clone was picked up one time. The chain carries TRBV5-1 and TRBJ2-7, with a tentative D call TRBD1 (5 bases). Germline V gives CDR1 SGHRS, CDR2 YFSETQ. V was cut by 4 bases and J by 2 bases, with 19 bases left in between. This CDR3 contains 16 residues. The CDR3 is CASSPHRQGVPYEQYF. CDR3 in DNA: TGCGCCAGCAGCCCTCACCGGCAGGGTGTACCCTACGAGCAGTACTTC.

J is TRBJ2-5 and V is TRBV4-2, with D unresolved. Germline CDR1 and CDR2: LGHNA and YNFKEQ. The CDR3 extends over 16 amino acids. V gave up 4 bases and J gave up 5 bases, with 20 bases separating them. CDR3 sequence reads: CASSPVESLPKETQYF. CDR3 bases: TGTGCCAGCAGCCCCGTAGAAAGCCTGCCGAAGGAGACCCAGTACTTC.

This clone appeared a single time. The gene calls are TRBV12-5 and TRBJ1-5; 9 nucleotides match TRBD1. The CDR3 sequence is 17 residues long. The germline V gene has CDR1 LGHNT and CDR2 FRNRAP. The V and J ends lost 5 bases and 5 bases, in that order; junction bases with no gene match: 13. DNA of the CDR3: TGTGCTAGTGGTACCTCACCCGGGACAGGGCTCGATCAGCCCCAGCATTTT. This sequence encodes CASGTSPGTGLDQPQHF.

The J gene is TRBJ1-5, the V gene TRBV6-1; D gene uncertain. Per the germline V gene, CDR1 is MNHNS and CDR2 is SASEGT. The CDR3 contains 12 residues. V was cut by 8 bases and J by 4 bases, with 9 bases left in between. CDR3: CASGTLNQPQHF. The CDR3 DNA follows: TGTGCCAGCGGTACTCTTAATCAGCCCCAGCATTTT.

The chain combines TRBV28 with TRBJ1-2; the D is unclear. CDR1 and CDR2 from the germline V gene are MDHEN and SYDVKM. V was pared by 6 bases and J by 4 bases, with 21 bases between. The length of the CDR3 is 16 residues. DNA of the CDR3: TGTGCCAGCAGCCCACCGACAAGGAGGCTAATCTATGGCTACACCTTC. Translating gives CASSPPTRRLIYGYTF.